The clone carrying this TCR beta chain turned up a few times. Produced via immunoSEQ multiplex PCR; TCRdb's table is partial and in-frame only. Here the sample spans under 130,000 clones, about four fifths being singletons. The record originates from a study of control samples from healthy donors and cancer patients. CDR1 and CDR2 from the germline V gene are SGDLS and YYNGEE. V trimming: 5 bases; J trimming: 4 bases; junction bases outside the gene matches: 14. This CDR3 has 17 residues. The gene calls are TRBV9 and TRBJ1-2, with 10 bases identical to TRBD1. The sample consisted of blood. This TCR came from a woman aged 45 to 65 in good health. CDR3 in amino acids: CASSDRPVTGGSYGYTF. The CDR3 coding sequence is TGTGCCAGCAGTGACCGACCCGTGACAGGGGGCAGCTATGGCTACACCTTC.